These 17 T cell receptor beta chains came from one sample sequenced in a study of T-cell reconstitution after alpha-beta-depleted transplantation in children. Library preparation (for TCRbeta) was performed with unique molecular identifiers. TCRdb re-derived calls from the PCR reads in MiXCR, one entry per CDR3 protein. Counted here are approximately 210,000 distinct CDR3 sequences, under 20% occurring once; the ten biggest clones make up about 39%. This specimen was PBMCs, mostly from graft donor cells, taken 360 days after TCRalphabeta/CD19-depleted stem cell transplant. Receptors were obtained from a male patient between 2 and 10 years old who had a stem cell transplant for acute lymphoblastic leukemia, so the T cells may come from the graft donor.

The chain uses TRBV30 and TRBJ1-4; the match to TRBD1 covers 9 bases. The J segment lost 7 bases and the V segment lost 1 base, leaving 4 bases of the junction unmatched. The V gene's germline CDR1 is GTSNPN and CDR2 SVGIG (reference sequence). The CDR3 covers 14 residues. Here the CDR3 reads CAWSGNRGREKLFF. The CDR3 DNA reads TGTGCCTGGAGTGGAAACAGGGGGCGTGAAAAACTGTTTTTT. Full variable domain (missing parts from reference TRBV30 and TRBJ1-4): SQTIHQWPATLVQPVGSPLSLECTVEGTSNPNLYWYRQAAGRGLQLLFYSVGIGQISSEVPQNLSASRPQDRQFILSSKKLLLSDSGFYLCAWSGNRGREKLFFGSGTQLSVL.

The chain uses TRBV6-6 and TRBJ2-7; a possible D gene is TRBD2 (5 bases). The CDR3 extends over 13 amino acids. Germline V lookup: CDR1 MNHNY, CDR2 SVGAGI (reference sequence). Trimming took 5 bases from V and 4 from J, leaving 12 bases between them. The CDR3 loop reads CASSGRGSYEQYF. For the CDR3, the DNA is TGTGCCAGCAGTGGTCGCGGGTCTTACGAGCAGTACTTC.

The chain links TRBV6-4 to TRBJ1-4; D ambiguous. Trimming removed 5 bases from V and 6 bases from J, with 13 bases in between. This CDR3 comprises 14 residues. Germline V lookup: CDR1 MRHNA, CDR2 SNTAGT. The CDR3 reads CASSHSGQYEKLFF. CDR3 coding DNA: TGTGCCAGCAGTCACAGTGGGCAGTATGAAAAACTGTTTTTT.

V gene TRBV24-1 combines with J gene TRBJ2-1, with 11 bases fitting TRBD2. This CDR3 has 16 residues. The germline gives CDR1 KGHDR, CDR2 SFDVKD. The V segment lost 5 bases and the J segment 6 bases; nucleotides outside the gene matches: 8. CDR3 sequence: CATSGPPGTSGNEQFF. The DNA of the CDR3 is TGTGCCACCAGTGGCCCCCCTGGGACTAGCGGCAATGAGCAGTTCTTC.

This clonotype was seen a few times. The chain couples TRBV20-1 to TRBJ2-7, with D perhaps matching TRBD1 or TRBD2 (5 bases each). The germline gives CDR1 DFQATT, CDR2 SNEGSKA (reference sequence). Trimming pared 0 bases from V and 7 bases from J, leaving 13 bases between. The CDR3 has 13 residues. CDR3 region: CSARDWDRGEQYF. CDR3 in DNA: TGCAGTGCTAGAGATTGGGACCGGGGTGAGCAGTACTTC.

This clonotype was found a few times. The chain recombines TRBV6-2 or TRBV6-3 with TRBJ1-1; 8 bases map to TRBD1. Looked up from germline, CDR1 is MNHEY and CDR2 is SVGEGT. The ends lost 8 bases at V and 7 bases at J; junction bases unmatched: 6. CDR3 length: 12 residues. The CDR3: CASGSGGIEAFF. The DNA for the CDR3 is TGTGCCAGCGGATCAGGGGGCATTGAAGCTTTCTTT.

CDR3 in amino acids: CASSLVPYEQYF. DNA of the CDR3: TGCGCCAGCAGCTTGGTTCCCTACGAGCAGTACTTC. The rearrangement uses TRBV5-1 and TRBJ2-7, with D uncertain. This CDR3 is 12 amino acids long. Germline-derived CDR1 and CDR2 are SGHRS and YFSETQ. The V end lost 0 bases, the J end lost 2 bases, and 3 bases lay between the germline ends.

This clonotype was seen a handful of times. The chain carries TRBV12-3 or TRBV12-4 and TRBJ1-2; the D is unclear. There are 11 residues in the CDR3. With 2 bases removed from V and 5 bases from J, the gap between germline ends came to 3 bases. The CDR3 is CASSLQYGYTF. For the CDR3, the DNA is TGTGCCAGCAGTTTACAATATGGCTACACCTTC.

V usage is TRBV18 and J usage is TRBJ2-1; D remains unclear. The CDR3 runs to 15 residues. Germline CDR1 and CDR2: KGHSH and LQKENI. V was pared by 2 bases and J by 4 bases, with 12 bases between. DNA for the CDR3: TGTGCCAGCTCACCAGCGGAGATAAATTACAATGAGCAGTTCTTC. It encodes CASSPAEINYNEQFF.

The chain couples TRBV24-1 to TRBJ2-1, with D possibly matching TRBD1 (5 bases). Trimming left V 2 bases short and J 1 base short, with 11 bases between. The V gene's germline CDR1 is KGHDR and CDR2 SFDVKD. This CDR3 has 16 amino acids. The CDR3 reads CATSDSIAGSYNEQFF. CDR3 DNA sequence: TGTGCCACCAGTGATTCGATAGCAGGGTCCTACAATGAGCAGTTCTTC.

The gene calls are TRBV29-1 and TRBJ1-2, with 7 bases lining up with TRBD1. This CDR3 contains 13 residues. V was clipped by 7 bases and J by 4 bases; unmatched bases: 9. The germline V gene encodes CDR1 SQVTM and CDR2 ANQGSEA. In DNA, the CDR3 is TGCAGCGCCGATGACAGGGTGCCCTATGGCTACACCTTC. As protein: CSADDRVPYGYTF.

The rearrangement uses TRBV4-3 and TRBJ2-5, with 8 nucleotides matching TRBD2. The CDR3 length is 19 residues. V lost 3 bases, J lost 5 bases, and 20 bases stayed unmatched. Germline-derived CDR1 and CDR2 are LGHNA and YSLEER. The CDR3 sequence is CASSHKILAAHPFGETQYF. Written as DNA, the CDR3 is TGCGCCAGCAGCCATAAGATACTAGCGGCCCACCCCTTCGGCGAGACCCAGTACTTC.

V and J are TRBV9 and TRBJ2-3; possible D gene TRBD2, 5 bases. The CDR3 consists of 12 residues. Germline V CDR1 and CDR2: SGDLS, YYNGEE. The V gene lost 4 bases and the J gene lost 8 bases, with 11 bases spanning the gap. In DNA form, the CDR3 reads TGTGCCAGCAGCATCGGGAAAGGTACGCAGTATTTT. This codes for CASSIGKGTQYF. The full variable domain, with the rest looked up from reference TRBV9 and TRBJ2-3, is DSGVTQTPKHLITATGQRVTLRCSPRSGDLSVYWYQQSLDQGLQFLIQYYNGEERAKGNILERFSAQQFPDLHSELNLSSLELGDSALYFCASSIGKGTQYFGPGTRLTVL.

In this sample, this clonotype turned up a few times. The gene calls are TRBV20-1 and TRBJ2-7; the D gene is possibly TRBD2 (5 bases). CDR3 size: 14 residues. The V and J ends lost 1 base and 2 bases respectively, with 12 bases between them. Germline V CDR1 and CDR2: DFQATT, SNEGSKA (reference sequence). The CDR3 loop is CSARGRGGTYEQYF. The CDR3 DNA reads as TGCAGTGCTAGAGGTCGAGGAGGAACCTACGAGCAGTACTTC.

This clonotype came up a few times. V and J are TRBV15 and TRBJ2-5; D is uncertain. The length of the CDR3 is 14 residues. The germline CDR1 and CDR2 sequences are LNHNV and YYDKDF (reference sequence). With 5 bases removed from V and 2 bases from J, the gap between germline ends came to 12 bases. The CDR3 loop is CATSAQTVQETQYF. The CDR3, as DNA: TGTGCCACCAGCGCCCAGACGGTACAAGAGACCCAGTACTTC.

This clonotype was observed many times. V and J are TRBV12-5 and TRBJ1-1, with TRBD1 identical over 7 bases. The CDR3 sequence is 12 residues long. V trimming: 5 bases; J trimming: 3 bases; junction bases outside the gene matches: 0. CDR1 is LGHNT, CDR2 FRNRAP, per germline. This chain's CDR3 is CASGGTDTEAFF. As DNA, the CDR3 is TGTGCTAGTGGTGGGACAGACACTGAAGCTTTCTTT.

J is TRBJ1-6 and V is TRBV27; D ambiguous. The CDR3 has 15 amino acids. Deletions cut 6 bases from V and 7 bases from J, with 16 bases between. The germline V gene encodes CDR1 MNHEY and CDR2 SMNVEV (reference sequence). The CDR3 nucleotides read TGTGCCAGCAGCTTCGGGCCGGCAGAAAATTCACCCCTCCACTTT. Translated: CASSFGPAENSPLHF.